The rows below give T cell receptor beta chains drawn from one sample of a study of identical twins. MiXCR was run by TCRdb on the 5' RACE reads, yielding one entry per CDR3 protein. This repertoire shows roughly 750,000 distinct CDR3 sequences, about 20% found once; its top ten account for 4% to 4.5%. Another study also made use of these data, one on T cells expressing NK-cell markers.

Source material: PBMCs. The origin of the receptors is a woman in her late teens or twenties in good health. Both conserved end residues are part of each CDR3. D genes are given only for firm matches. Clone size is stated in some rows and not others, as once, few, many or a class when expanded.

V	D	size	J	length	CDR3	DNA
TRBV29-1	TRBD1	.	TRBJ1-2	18	CSVEDHPGQGIANYGYTF	TGCAGCGTTGAAGATCATCCGGGACAGGGCATAGCTAACTATGGCTACACCTTC
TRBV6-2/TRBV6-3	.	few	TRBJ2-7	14	CASSSPDTTYEQYF	TGTGCCAGCAGTTCCCCGGACACCACCTACGAGCAGTACTTC
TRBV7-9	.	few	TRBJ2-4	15	CASSLSNGAKNIQYF	TGTGCCAGCAGCTTAAGCAACGGAGCCAAAAACATTCAGTACTTC
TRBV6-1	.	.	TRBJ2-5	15	CASTLSRATPETQYF	TGTGCCAGCACCCTATCAAGGGCTACCCCGGAGACCCAGTACTTC
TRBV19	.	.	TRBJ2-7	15	CASSIGSGKGYEQYF	TGTGCCAGTAGTATAGGTTCCGGGAAAGGCTACGAGCAGTACTTC
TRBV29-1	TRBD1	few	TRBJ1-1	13	CSVPGGSNTEAFF	TGCAGCGTGCCAGGGGGCTCAAACACTGAAGCTTTCTTT
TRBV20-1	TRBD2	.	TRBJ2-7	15	CSARDLAGSSYEQYF	TGCAGTGCTAGAGATCTAGCGGGGTCCTCCTACGAGCAGTACTTC
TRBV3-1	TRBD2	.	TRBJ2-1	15	CASSPQRGAYNEQFF	TGTGCCAGCAGCCCCCAGCGGGGGGCCTACAATGAGCAGTTCTTC
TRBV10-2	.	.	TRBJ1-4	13	CASSLDTHEKLFF	TGCGCCAGCAGTCTTGACACGCATGAAAAACTGTTTTTT
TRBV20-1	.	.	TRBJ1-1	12	CSADPWDTEAFF	TGCAGTGCGGACCCCTGGGACACTGAAGCTTTCTTT
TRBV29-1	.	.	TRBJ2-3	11	CSVEVGGTQYF	TGCAGCGTTGAAGTAGGAGGTACGCAGTATTTT
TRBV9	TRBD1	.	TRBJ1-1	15	CASSRDRVRDTEAFF	TGTGCCAGCAGCCGGGACAGGGTTCGGGACACTGAAGCTTTCTTT
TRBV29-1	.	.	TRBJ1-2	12	CSVENSWGGYTF	TGCAGCGTTGAAAACTCCTGGGGTGGCTACACCTTC
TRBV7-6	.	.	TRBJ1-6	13	CASSQQGVSPLHF	TGTGCCAGCAGCCAACAGGGAGTTTCACCCCTCCACTTT
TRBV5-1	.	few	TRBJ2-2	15	CASSFAGQNTGELFF	TGCGCCAGCAGCTTCGCGGGACAGAACACCGGGGAGCTGTTTTTT
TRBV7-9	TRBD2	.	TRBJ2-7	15	CASSLAAAGGHEQYF	TGTGCCAGCAGCTTAGCGGCAGCGGGAGGCCACGAGCAGTACTTC
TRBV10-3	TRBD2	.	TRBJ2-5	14	CAISPTSGGETQYF	TGTGCCATCAGCCCTACTAGCGGGGGAGAGACCCAGTACTTC
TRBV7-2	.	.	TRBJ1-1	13	CASSYRHFTEAFF	TGTGCCAGCAGCTACCGACACTTCACTGAAGCTTTCTTT
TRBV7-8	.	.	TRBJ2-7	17	CASSPPDRLGNWYEQYF	TGTGCCAGCAGCCCGCCGGACAGACTCGGAAACTGGTACGAGCAGTACTTT
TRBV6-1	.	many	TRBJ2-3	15	CASKVGVTSTDTQYF	TGTGCCAGCAAGGTGGGCGTAACTAGCACAGATACGCAGTATTTT
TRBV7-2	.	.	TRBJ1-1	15	CASSLSPTGNTEAFF	TGTGCCAGCAGCTTAAGTCCGACAGGGAACACTGAAGCTTTCTTT
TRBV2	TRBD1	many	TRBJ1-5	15	CASSSTGGGGQPQHF	TGTGCCAGCAGTTCGACAGGGGGTGGAGGCCAGCCCCAGCATTTT
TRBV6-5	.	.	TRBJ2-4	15	CASSYFLQGKNIQYF	TGTGCCAGCAGTTACTTTCTACAGGGCAAAAACATTCAGTACTTC
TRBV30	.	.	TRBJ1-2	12	CAWSGINYGYTF	TGTGCCTGGAGTGGAATTAACTATGGCTACACCTTC
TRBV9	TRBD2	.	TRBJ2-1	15	CASRAGGAPYNEQFF	TGTGCCAGCAGGGCGGGAGGGGCGCCTTACAATGAGCAGTTCTTC
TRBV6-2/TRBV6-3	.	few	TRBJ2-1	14	CACNPGSPYNEQFF	TGTGCCTGCAACCCCGGGAGCCCCTACAATGAGCAGTTCTTC
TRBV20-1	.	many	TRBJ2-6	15	CSAREGSAGANVLTF	TGCAGTGCTAGGGAGGGGAGTGCTGGGGCCAACGTCCTGACTTTC
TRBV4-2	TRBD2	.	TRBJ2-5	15	CASRPAGGDQETQYF	TGTGCCAGCCGCCCAGCGGGGGGCGACCAAGAGACCCAGTACTTC